The 8 T cell receptor beta chains in this list originate from one sample, sequenced in a study of vaccination and CD4 T cells after COVID-19. Treatment reported: 10-day PBMC culture with coronavirus spike peptide pools or control peptides (ViraFEST assay). Oncomine TCR Beta short-read sequencing was applied to DNA from cultured CD4+ T cells. TCRdb fed the PCR reads into MiXCR, producing one record per CDR3 protein. The data contain 11,000 or so distinct CDR3 sequences, around 58% of them seen just once; the ten biggest clones take up approximately 13%. The antigens for these receptors are not known. Sample: CD4+ T cells from blood, cultured in vitro. These receptors all come from a human donor who had recovered from COVID-19.

The chain combines TRBV20-1 with TRBJ1-1; no clear D gene. From germline, CDR1 is DFQATT and CDR2 SNEGSKA (reference sequence). The CDR3 totals 15 residues. Deletions cut 3 bases from V and 5 bases from J, with 19 bases between. CDR3 residues: CSARVPLREGTEAFF. DNA for the CDR3: TGCAGTGCTAGGGTCCCTCTAAGGGAGGGTACTGAAGCTTTCTTT.

The chain links TRBV7-2 to TRBJ1-2, with D maybe TRBD1 (5 bases). Trimming took off 2 bases at V and 7 bases at J, with 17 bases between the two ends. Germline-derived CDR1 and CDR2 are SGHTA and FQGNSA. The CDR3 extends over 15 amino acids. CDR3 DNA: TGTGCCAGCAGCTTAACCTCCGGGGGAGCGGGTGGCTACACCTTC. Protein: CASSLTSGGAGGYTF.

This chain connects TRBV6-2 or TRBV6-3 to TRBJ2-4, with D unresolved. The J call may not be correct, given that the DNA end is closer to TRBJ2-5. Germline V CDR1 and CDR2: MNHEY, SVGEGT. There are 11 residues in the CDR3. CDR3 sequence (DNA): TGTGCCAGCAGTCGTACAGAGACCCAGTACTTC. As protein: CASSRTETQYF.

The CDR3 coding sequence is TGTGCCAGCAGCCCTACAGGGTTTAGTCAGCCCCAGCATTTT. It is translated as CASSPTGFSQPQHF. The chain has TRBV28 and TRBJ1-5; D might be TRBD1 (6 bases). Trimming removed 6 bases at V and 6 bases at J, with 15 bases between. Germline CDR1 MDHEN, CDR2 SYDVKM. This CDR3 has 14 amino acids.

The chain recombines TRBV7-9 with TRBJ1-2; TRBD1 matches at 9 bases. Germline CDR1 and CDR2: SEHNR and FQNEAQ (reference sequence). CDR3 size: 17 residues. V lost 5 bases to trimming and J lost 8 bases; unmatched junction nucleotides: 18. The DNA for the CDR3 is TGTGCCAGCAGCGACTATGGCGCCGGGACAGGGTTGAAAGGCTACACCTTC. This encodes CASSDYGAGTGLKGYTF.

The rearrangement links TRBV6-2 or TRBV6-3 to TRBJ1-2; weak D call: TRBD1 (5 bases). The CDR3 runs to 15 residues. V was shortened by 5 bases and J by 4 bases, with 17 bases between the two germline ends. CDR1 MNHEY and CDR2 SVGEGT come from the germline V gene. The CDR3 DNA reads as TGTGCCAGCAGTCTCCATCCGGGACGGGGCTATGGCTACACCTTC. This gives the protein CASSLHPGRGYGYTF.

The V and J genes are TRBV6-2 or TRBV6-3 and TRBJ2-4; D is undetermined. Germline CDR1 and CDR2: MNHEY and SVGEGT. The germline V and J ends were trimmed by 3 bases and 6 bases, with 9 bases remaining between them. This CDR3 region has 13 residues. The CDR3 nucleotides are TGTGCCAGCAGTTATCCATCTAGAAACATTCAGTACTTC. Amino acid sequence: CASSYPSRNIQYF.

The rearrangement uses TRBV6-1 and TRBJ2-7; 11 positions match TRBD2. CDR3 size: 13 residues. Losses at the gene ends were 6 bases for V and 5 bases for J; bases not matched to a gene: 3. Per germline, CDR1 MNHNS and CDR2 SASEGT. CDR3 bases: TGTGCCAGCAGGACTAGCGGGATCGACGAGCAGTACTTC. This translates into CASRTSGIDEQYF.